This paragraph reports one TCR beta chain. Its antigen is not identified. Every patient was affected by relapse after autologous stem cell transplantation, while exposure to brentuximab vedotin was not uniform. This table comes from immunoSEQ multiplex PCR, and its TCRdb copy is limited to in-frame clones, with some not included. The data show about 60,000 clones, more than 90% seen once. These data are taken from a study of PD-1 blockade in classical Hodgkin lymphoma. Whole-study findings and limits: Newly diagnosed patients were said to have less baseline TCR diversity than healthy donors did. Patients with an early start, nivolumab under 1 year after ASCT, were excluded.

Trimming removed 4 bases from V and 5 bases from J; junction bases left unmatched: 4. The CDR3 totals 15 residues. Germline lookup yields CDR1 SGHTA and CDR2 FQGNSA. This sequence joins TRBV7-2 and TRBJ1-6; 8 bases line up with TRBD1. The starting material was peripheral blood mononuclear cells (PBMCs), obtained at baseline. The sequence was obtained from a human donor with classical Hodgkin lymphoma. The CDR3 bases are TGTGCCAGCAGCTCCGACAGGGGTGATAATTCACCCCTCCACTTT. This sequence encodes CASSSDRGDNSPLHF.